Reported below is one TCR beta chain. This clonotype was detected only a few times. There is no known antigen for this receptor. Within one base of it there is no much larger clone, and no base qualities were kept. The library was built by means of 5' RACE. Sequenced on an Illumina HiSeq 2500. A second 7 to 11 cycle PCR used a sample-barcoded 5' primer and a J-beta primer mix. A template-switch 5' adaptor carrying 12 random nucleotides introduced a unique molecular identifier onto each TCR beta cDNA molecule. At least 3 million CDR3-containing paired-end reads were obtained from each sample. The Mint cDNA synthesis kit, primed by a TRBC-specific oligonucleotide, was used to synthesize first-strand cDNA from all RNA. Following uracil-DNA glycosylase treatment, a first 18-cycle PCR with universal primers M1SS and BC2_uni_R was performed on all cDNA. Regarding the original processing steps: Normalization of each sample was performed by random selection of 1 million high-quality reads, each carrying a distinct molecular identifier. Instead of being binned into consensus sequences, reads with shared molecular identifiers were discarded. MiTCR, set to a Q25 quality threshold and the strictest error-elimination algorithm, was used for CDR3 identification, clonotype clustering and error correction. Lower-bound total TCR beta diversity was estimated with a nonparametric unseen species model using Euler transformation. TCRdb reprocessed the public reads (quality trimming at Q25 with fastp, clone calling with MiXCR) and kept in-frame beta chains. Each entry merges the rows of one CDR3 protein and shows their most common DNA and genes. The authors' filters were not applied to this entry. This sample is represented by about 1,800,000 distinct CDR3 sequences; 28% of them were singletons. The leading ten clones occupy roughly 8% of the sample.

This record belongs to a study of blood T cells in healthy people across ages (dated by TCRdb to between 2014 and 2017). Regarding the research as a whole: In model experiments, template switching captured about one uniquely barcoded TCR beta cDNA molecule for every two T cells. Two additional independent replicas of 1 million unique cDNA reads from the same blood draw were analyzed for two donors (one aged 18 to 29 and one aged 80 or older). To avoid experimental bias, donors of different ages were distributed randomly across sequencing lanes. The study measured age-related changes in TCR beta repertoire diversity using deep sequencing normalized with unique cDNA molecular identifiers. Donors were grouped into four age groups: young (average roughly 17 years), middle-aged (39), aged (over 55) and long-lived (approximately 75). What the work shows at the level of the full study, not this receptor alone: Donor CMV infection status was unknown, potentially confounding age-related changes in expanded clonotypes. Bulk unsorted PBMC profiling prevented conclusive comparison of naive and antigen-experienced compartments. The long-lived group showed more naive CD4+ T cells, fewer expanded clones and increased TCR diversity than the aged group, suggesting age selection. There was a strong correlation between observed TCR beta diversity and the percentage of naive T cells measured by flow cytometry. Total diversity estimates from one million sequenced T cells were considered lower bounds and underestimates. Observed TCR beta diversity per million T cells fell roughly linearly with age, and a significant reduction was already apparent by age about 43.

The roughly 39 donors, aged about 6 to 90 years, were systemically healthy Caucasian individuals from Russia. Each donor gave ten milliliters of peripheral blood, collected into EDTA-treated Vacutainer tubes. Ficoll-Paque density-gradient centrifugation was used to isolate PBMCs, with at least 6.5 million per sample. Total RNA, at least 6 micrograms per sample, was extracted from PBMCs with Trizol reagent. The percentages of naive CD45RAhigh/CD27high T cells were determined by flow cytometry on a PBMC aliquot from every donor. Spanning cysteine to phenylalanine, the CDR3 consists of 17 amino acids. Only the CDR3 region is kept as DNA, spanning 51 bases read in frame from base 1. Trimmed from V: 3 bases; trimmed from J: 8 bases; junction bases lacking a gene match: 9. As encoded in the germline V gene, CDR1 is MGHRA while CDR2 is YSYEKL.

Sequenced sample: blood. This TCR derives from a woman younger than 45 in good health. The V and J genes are TRBV4-1 and TRBJ1-6; the central 11 bases match TRBD1. This receptor carries the CDR3 CASSQFGQGARDSPLHF. In nucleotide form, the sequence is TGCGCCAGCAGCCAGTTTGGACAGGGGGCGAGGGATTCACCCCTCCACTTT.